The 2 T cell receptor beta chains in this list originate from one sample, sequenced in a study of blood T cell repertoires in COVID-19. Using immunoSEQ multiplex PCR, the repertoire was profiled, and TCRdb retains in-frame clones only, with some absent. The sample gives 85,000 or so clones, approximately 90% of which show up once; less than 35% is in the top ten. Material: peripheral blood. Every receptor here comes from a man between 50 and 59 years old with active or convalescent COVID-19.

This clone is a singleton in its sample. This chain links TRBV19 with TRBJ2-3, with D tentatively TRBD1 (6 bases). The CDR3 spans 15 residues. The germline V gene encodes CDR1 LNHDA and CDR2 SQIVND (reference sequence). V lost 5 bases and J 5 bases, leaving 17 bases between the germline ends. CDR3 nucleotide sequence: TGTGCCAGTAGTCCAGGGGAGTCAAGCTTAGATACGCAGTATTTT. Translated, it gives CASSPGESSLDTQYF.

The V call is TRBV7-9, the J call TRBJ1-6; the match to TRBD1 covers 10 bases. CDR3 length: 14 amino acids. Trimming at V came to 5 bases and at J to 8 bases, leaving 3 bases not matched to a gene. The germline CDR1 and CDR2 sequences are SEHNR and FQNEAQ (reference sequence). This CDR3 is CASSLGQGDSPLHF. Here the CDR3 DNA reads TGTGCCAGCAGCCTCGGACAGGGGGATTCACCCCTCCACTTT.